What follows describes a single T cell receptor (beta chain). This entry is derived from a study of PD-L1 blockade in urothelial cancer. At the level of the study: Earlier, patients had received 0 to 3 chemotherapy regimens. A median blood sample held approximately 140,000 T cells and 80,000 or so unique TCRs.

Trimming cost V 0 bases and J 9 bases; bases outside gene matches: 5. This CDR3 comprises 15 residues. The germline V gene encodes CDR1 SGHRS and CDR2 YFSETQ. Spike-ins of synthetic TCR analog templates went into each PCR. Sequencing was performed with immunoSEQ multiplex PCR; in TCRdb, only in-frame clones are kept and a portion is missing. Altogether about 19,000 clones are present, about four fifths being singletons, with the ten largest covering over 1.5%. The time point denotes: peripheral blood 6 weeks after treatment start. The chain uses TRBV5-1 and TRBJ2-1; 11 positions agree with TRBD1. Sequences were derived from PBMCs, sampled around atezolizumab (anti-PD-L1) treatment. The receptor comes from a man between 45 and 60 years old with urothelial cancer. The CDR3 is CASSLAGQGAGEQFF. DNA of the CDR3: TGCGCCAGCAGCTTGGCAGGACAGGGGGCCGGTGAGCAGTTCTTC. Looking up the rest from reference TRBV5-1 and TRBJ2-1 gives the full variable domain: KAGVTQTPRYLIKTRGQQVTLSCSPISGHRSVSWYQQTPGQGLQFLFEYFSETQRNKGNFPGRFSGRQFSNSRSEMNVSTLELGDSALYLCASSLAGQGAGEQFFGPGTRLTVL.